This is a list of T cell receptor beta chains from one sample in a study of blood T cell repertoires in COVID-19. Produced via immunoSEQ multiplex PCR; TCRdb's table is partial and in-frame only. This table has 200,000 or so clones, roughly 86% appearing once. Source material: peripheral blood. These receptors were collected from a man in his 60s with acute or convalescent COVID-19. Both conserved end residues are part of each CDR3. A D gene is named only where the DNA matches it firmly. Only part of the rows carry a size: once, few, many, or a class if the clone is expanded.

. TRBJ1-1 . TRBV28 TGTGCCAGCAGTATCCCCGGGGCGGGGAGCACTGAAGCTTTCTTT CASSIPGAGSTEAFF
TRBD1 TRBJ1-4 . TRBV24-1 TGTGCCACCAGTGAGGGCGGGACAGGGGATGAAAAACTGTTTTTT CATSEGGTGDEKLFF
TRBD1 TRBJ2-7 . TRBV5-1 TGCGCCAGCAGCCTAAGACCCCGGGACAGGGTGGACGAGCAGTACTTC CASSLRPRDRVDEQYF
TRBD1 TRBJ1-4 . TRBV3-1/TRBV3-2 TGTGCCAGCAGCGGCCGGGACAGGGGACCAACTAATGAAAAACTGTTTTTT CASSGRDRGPTNEKLFF
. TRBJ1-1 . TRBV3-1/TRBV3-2 TGTGCCAGCAGCCAAGGACAGAGATACACTGAAGCTTTCTTT CASSQGQRYTEAFF
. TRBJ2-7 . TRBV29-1 TGCAGCGTCGGCGTGGGGGCGCTTAACGAGCAGTACTTC CSVGVGALNEQYF
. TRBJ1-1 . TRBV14 TGTGCCAGCAGCCCTAGTATGAACACTGAAGCTTTCTTT CASSPSMNTEAFF
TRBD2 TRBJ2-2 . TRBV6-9 TGTGCCAGCAGTTATTTTGGGACTAGCGGCTTGAACACCGGGGAGCTGTTTTTT CASSYFGTSGLNTGELFF
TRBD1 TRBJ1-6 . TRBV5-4 TGTGCCAGCAGCTTAGAGGGGGCGGATTCACCCCTCCACTTT CASSLEGADSPLHF
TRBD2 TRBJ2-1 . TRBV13 TGTGCCAGCAGCACCATCCTAGCGGGGGCCTACAATGAGCAGTTCTTC CASSTILAGAYNEQFF
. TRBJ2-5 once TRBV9 TGTGCCAGCAGCTCAGGGTACCAAGAGACCCAGTACTTC CASSSGYQETQYF
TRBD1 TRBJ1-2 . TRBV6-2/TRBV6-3 TGTGCCAGCAGTTACGACGGACAGGGGGCGAAAGGCTACACCTTC CASSYDGQGAKGYTF
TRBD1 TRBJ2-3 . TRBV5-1 TGCGCCAGCAGCTTGGGGGACAGCCCCGTGCGGCATACGCAGTATTTT CASSLGDSPVRHTQYF
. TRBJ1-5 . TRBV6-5 TGTGCCAGCTCCGGGGGGGCGAGCAATCAGCCCCAGCATTTT CASSGGASNQPQHF
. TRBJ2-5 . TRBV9 TGTGCCAGCACCGTAGGTACAGCGGGCCAACAAGAGACCCAGTACTTC CASTVGTAGQQETQYF